Presented here are 25 T cell receptor beta chains from one specimen sequenced in a study of identifying expanded T cells in peripheral blood. The protocol was immunoSEQ multiplex PCR, while the TCRdb copy is restricted to in-frame clones and leaves out a portion. Of about 52,000 clones in the sample, 70% to 85% were seen once. The sample comprised blood. Receptors were obtained from a person aged 18 to 75 in good health.

The V call is TRBV19, the J call TRBJ2-1; 7 bases are a match to TRBD1. This CDR3 region has 15 residues. V lost 5 bases to trimming and J lost 4 bases; unmatched junction nucleotides: 8. Germline V gene data show CDR1 as LNHDA and CDR2 as SQIVND (reference sequence). In DNA, the CDR3 is TGTGCCAGTAGTCGTTGGGACAGCCCATACAATGAGCAGTTCTTC. This codes for CASSRWDSPYNEQFF.

This clone was observed once. V gene TRBV6-5 combines with J gene TRBJ1-1; 7 nucleotides line up with TRBD1. The V and J ends lost 2 bases and 2 bases, in that order; junction bases with no gene match: 8. The CDR3 is 16 residues long. Germline values: CDR1 MNHEY, CDR2 SVGAGI. Written as DNA, the CDR3 is TGTGCCAGCAGTTACAAAGCCGGGACAGTCAACACTGAAGCTTTCTTT. Translated: CASSYKAGTVNTEAFF.

The V and J genes are TRBV5-1 and TRBJ1-1; 7 nucleotides agree with TRBD1. The CDR3 consists of 14 residues. Germline CDR1 is SGHRS and CDR2 is YFSETQ. The ends lost 4 bases at V and 4 bases at J; junction bases unmatched: 7. The CDR3 loop reads CASSATGTGTEAFF. CDR3 sequence (DNA): TGCGCCAGCAGCGCGACAGGGACCGGCACTGAAGCTTTCTTT.

The chain combines TRBV7-2 with TRBJ2-5; TRBD1 might be the D (5 bases). Germline values: CDR1 SGHTA, CDR2 FQGNSA. This CDR3 has 15 amino acids. V was cut by 1 base and J by 6 bases, with 15 bases left in between. The CDR3 loop reads CASSLGGRAVKTQYF. CDR3 DNA: TGTGCCAGCAGCTTAGGGGGCAGGGCTGTAAAGACCCAGTACTTC.

V gene TRBV7-8 combines with J gene TRBJ1-5, with TRBD1 matching over 7 bases. The CDR3 loop spans 16 amino acids. Trimming removed 3 bases from V and 1 base from J; junction bases left unmatched: 6. CDR1 and CDR2 (germline): SGHVS, FQNEAQ. CDR3 protein: CASSFRARGSNQPQHF. The CDR3 region has the DNA TGTGCCAGCAGCTTCCGCGCCAGGGGGAGCAATCAGCCCCAGCATTTT.

This chain links TRBV5-4 with TRBJ1-2; tentative D call: TRBD1 (6 bases). The CDR3 totals 15 residues. Trimming shortened V by 4 bases and J by 4 bases, and 17 bases separated the two germline ends. Germline CDR1 and CDR2: SGHNT and YYREEE (reference sequence). The DNA of the CDR3 is TGTGCCAGCAGCCCCAGGGACGGGGGCCCCTATGGCTACACCTTC. Protein sequence: CASSPRDGGPYGYTF.

The chain couples TRBV18 to TRBJ2-5; TRBD2 matches at 13 bases. CDR3 length equals 15 residues. V lost 3 bases and J lost 5; bases outside the gene matches: 3. From germline, CDR1 is KGHSH and CDR2 LQKENI. The CDR3 here is CASSPGTSGTETQYF. The DNA for the CDR3 is TGTGCCAGCTCACCCGGGACTAGCGGGACTGAGACCCAGTACTTC. Together with reference TRBV18 and TRBJ2-5, the CDR3 gives the full variable domain: NAGVMQNPRHLVRRRGQEARLRCSPMKGHSHVYWYRQLPEEGLKFMVYLQKENIIDESGMPKERFSAEFPKEGPSILRIQQVVRGDSAAYFCASSPGTSGTETQYFGPGTRLLVL.

This chain connects TRBV11-2 to TRBJ2-2, with D perhaps matching TRBD1 or TRBD2 (6 bases each). V gave up 2 bases and J gave up 0 bases, with 7 bases separating them. Germline-derived CDR1 and CDR2 are SGHAT and FQNNGV. The CDR3 has 15 amino acids. The CDR3 sequence is CASSLRGANTGELFF. The CDR3 coding sequence is TGTGCCAGCAGCTTAAGGGGGGCGAACACCGGGGAGCTGTTTTTT.

V gene TRBV18 combines with J gene TRBJ2-1; a possible D gene is TRBD2 (5 bases). The CDR3 has 14 residues. Germline CDR1 reads KGHSH; CDR2 reads LQKENI. V was shortened by 5 bases and J by 0 bases, with 8 bases between the two germline ends. For the CDR3, the DNA is TGTGCCAGCTCAATACTAGGCTCCTACAATGAGCAGTTCTTC. As protein: CASSILGSYNEQFF.

V and J are TRBV2 and TRBJ2-3; 9 positions match TRBD2. The CDR3 is 15 amino acids. The V gene's germline CDR1 is SNHLY and CDR2 FYNNEI. Unmatched junction bases numbered 4, after V lost 3 bases and J lost 3 bases. In DNA form, the CDR3 reads TGTGCCAGCAGTGACGGGACTAGCTCTACAGATACGCAGTATTTT. Encoded protein: CASSDGTSSTDTQYF.

V is TRBV6-1 and J is TRBJ2-5, with 12 positions matching TRBD2. The germline CDR1 and CDR2 sequences are MNHNS and SASEGT. This CDR3 region has 15 residues. The trim removed 6 bases at V and 5 bases at J, leaving 7 bases unmatched. The CDR3 region has the DNA TGTGCCAGCAGCCTAGCGGGGGGGCCTTTCGAGACCCAGTACTTC. Translated, it gives CASSLAGGPFETQYF.

In this sample, this clone turned up a few times. This chain uses TRBV11-2 with TRBJ1-1; 7 positions match TRBD1. This CDR3 comprises 13 residues. V dropped 5 bases and J dropped 6; count of bases not matched to a gene: 6. CDR1 and CDR2 (germline): SGHAT, FQNNGV. CDR3 region: CASSPRQGAEAFF. DNA of the CDR3: TGTGCCAGCAGCCCACGACAGGGCGCTGAAGCTTTCTTT. Full variable domain (remainder filled in from reference TRBV11-2 and TRBJ1-1): EAGVAQSPRYKIIEKRQSVAFWCNPISGHATLYWYQQILGQGPKLLIQFQNNGVVDDSQLPKDRFSAERLKGVDSTLKIQPAKLEDSAVYLCASSPRQGAEAFFGQGTRLTVV.

The chain combines TRBV6-6 with TRBJ2-2; 8 bases are a match to TRBD2. V trimming: 6 bases; J trimming: 5 bases; junction bases outside the gene matches: 8. This CDR3 has 15 amino acids. Germline assignment: CDR1 MNHNY and CDR2 SVGAGI (reference sequence). The CDR3 loop is CASSPGLAVTGELFF. CDR3 coding DNA: TGTGCCAGCAGCCCAGGACTAGCCGTGACCGGGGAGCTGTTTTTT.

This chain uses TRBV2 with TRBJ2-1; D not resolved. The germline V gene has CDR1 SNHLY and CDR2 FYNNEI. This CDR3 has 11 amino acids. With 3 bases removed from V and 13 bases from J, the gap between germline ends came to 10 bases. As DNA, the CDR3 is TGTGCCAGCAGTGAGCTTATCGGCCAGTTCTTC. Translating it yields CASSELIGQFF.

The chain employs TRBV10-2 and TRBJ2-3; D gene uncertain. The V end was cut by 0 bases, the J end by 0 bases, with 13 bases between. The germline gives CDR1 WSHSY, CDR2 SAAADI. This CDR3 has 17 residues. The CDR3 is CASSESLAQGSTDTQYF. The CDR3 DNA reads TGCGCCAGCAGTGAGTCGCTGGCCCAAGGGAGCACAGATACGCAGTATTTT.

This clone was seen once. The chain joins TRBV4-1 to TRBJ2-2, with 7 bases aligning to TRBD2. The CDR3 spans 16 residues. In germline, CDR1 is MGHRA, CDR2 YSYEKL. V gave up 3 bases and J gave up 5 bases; unmatched junction bases: 9. DNA of the CDR3: TGCGCCAGCAGCCAGGCTAGCGGAATGGGAACCGGGGAGCTGTTTTTT. This codes for CASSQASGMGTGELFF.

This chain connects TRBV6-5 to TRBJ1-2; maybe TRBD1 (6 bases). V lost 6 bases, J lost 7 bases, and 21 bases lay in between. This CDR3 is built from 15 residues. Germline V lookup: CDR1 MNHEY, CDR2 SVGAGI. CDR3: CASRGVGGLWFGYTF. CDR3 bases: TGTGCCAGCAGGGGGGTAGGGGGGCTGTGGTTTGGCTACACCTTC.

The chain is built from TRBV14 and TRBJ1-2; D gene unclear. V dropped 2 bases and J dropped 1 base, with 11 bases sitting between them. The CDR3 covers 15 residues. Germline CDR1 is SGHDN and CDR2 is FVKESK. The DNA of the CDR3 is TGTGCCAGCAGCCAATGGGCAGGTATTAACTATGGCTACACCTTC. Amino acid sequence: CASSQWAGINYGYTF.

This chain joins TRBV11-2 and TRBJ1-2; D is perhaps TRBD1 (5 bases). V dropped 1 base and J dropped 6 bases, with 12 bases sitting between them. The CDR3 runs to 14 residues. The germline CDR1 and CDR2 sequences are SGHAT and FQNNGV. For the CDR3, the DNA is TGTGCCAGCAGCTTAGGGCAGGGATTTAATGGCTACACCTTC. Its translation is CASSLGQGFNGYTF.

This rearrangement joins TRBV18 to TRBJ2-5; TRBD2 matches 8 bases. CDR3 length: 14 amino acids. V was pared by 6 bases and J by 2 bases, with 5 bases of the junction left unmatched. Germline V gene sequence: CDR1 KGHSH, CDR2 LQKENI. Written as DNA, the CDR3 is TGTGCCAGCTCCGCGACTAGCGTTCAAGAGACCCAGTACTTC. It yields the protein CASSATSVQETQYF.

The rearrangement joins TRBV30 to TRBJ2-2, with 13 bases lining up with TRBD2. The junction had 3 bases not matched to a gene; V was cut back by 3 bases and J by 5 bases. Germline-derived CDR1 and CDR2 are GTSNPN and SVGIG (reference sequence). This CDR3 has 15 amino acids. Here the CDR3 reads CAWRKGLAGTGELFF. The DNA of the CDR3 is TGTGCCTGGAGAAAGGGACTAGCGGGAACCGGGGAGCTGTTTTTT.

This chain uses TRBV4-1 with TRBJ2-1, with 9 bases matching TRBD2. CDR3 length equals 16 residues. Germline CDR1 MGHRA, CDR2 YSYEKL. Losses at the gene ends were 3 bases for V and 1 base for J; bases not matched to a gene: 4. CDR3 loop: CASSHTTSGSYNEQFF. CDR3 nucleotides: TGCGCCAGCAGCCACACGACTAGCGGATCCTACAATGAGCAGTTCTTC.

This rearrangement joins TRBV11-2 to TRBJ2-7, with TRBD1 matching 11 bases. The CDR3 consists of 19 residues. Germline lookup yields CDR1 SGHAT and CDR2 FQNNGV. J gave up 4 bases and V 3 bases, and 17 bases lay outside the gene matches. CDR3 DNA: TGTGCCAGCAGCTTTGATCGGACAGGGGGCGTCTCAGTCATTTACGAGCAGTACTTC. Translated: CASSFDRTGGVSVIYEQYF.

The chain joins TRBV6-1 to TRBJ2-1; TRBD2 agrees at 7 bases. The CDR3 runs 15 residues. The germline gives CDR1 MNHNS, CDR2 SASEGT. J was trimmed by 5 bases and V by 3 bases; bases with no gene match: 7. In DNA form, the CDR3 reads TGTGCCAGCAGTGACTGGGAGGGGACGGACAATGAGCAGTTCTTC. It codes for CASSDWEGTDNEQFF.

The V call is TRBV15, the J call TRBJ2-3; TRBD2 aligns across 7 bases. V shed 3 bases, J shed 1 base, and the junction held 4 bases outside the gene matches. The CDR3 extends over 15 amino acids. From germline, CDR1 is LNHNV and CDR2 YYDKDF (reference sequence). In DNA, the CDR3 is TGTGCCACCAGCAGGAGTGGGGGGGGCACAGATACGCAGTATTTT. Amino acids: CATSRSGGGTDTQYF.